The clone carrying this T cell receptor beta chain was seen just once. The sample is drawn from a study of shared T cell receptors in the human thymus. The method was immunoSEQ multiplex PCR; TCRdb's version includes in-frame clones alone and lacks a portion of them. The table shows 600,000 to 900,000 clones, with over 75% occurring only once. This CDR3 region has 19 residues. J was trimmed by 4 bases and V by 1 base; bases with no gene match: 15. Germline lookup yields CDR1 MGHRA and CDR2 YSYEKL. This same sample was also taken into another study, of human thymus T cells. That study adds: Donors consisted of healthy Finnish infants (having corrective surgery for congenital heart defects). Resections that were taken during corrective heart surgery supplied the thymus tissue. Thymic and blood repertoires appeared to display a bias in their usage of V and J genes.

This chain connects TRBV4-1 to TRBJ2-1; 8 bases agree with TRBD2. Sequenced material: thymocytes. This clonotype was sampled from a girl less than two years old with a congenital heart defect. CDR3 DNA: TGCGCCAGCAGCCAAGGGGGGAACGGGAGTAGCGGGGCTTACAATGAGCAGTTCTTC. Translating it yields CASSQGGNGSSGAYNEQFF.